This T cell receptor (beta chain) was identified in a study of cytomegalovirus exposure and HLA in healthy donors. Turning to the study itself: Earlier work reported 100 million to 130 million unique TCR beta sequences from some 170 million T cells. Study-wide findings and caveats: Most sequenced TCRs were rare (though some public TCRs occurred in many donors). Presence/absence analyses assumed roughly uniform sequencing depth across donors. Reports credit the classifier with highly specific, highly sensitive diagnosis of cytomegalovirus status.

A note on this clone: What it recognizes is unknown.

Use of 60 Vbeta and 13 Jbeta primers characterized the PCR. The data were produced by immunoSEQ multiplex PCR, yet TCRdb's version contains in-frame clones alone and is incomplete. The sample comprises under 150,000 clones, around 80% of which are singletons, and approximately 1.5% rests with the top ten. The receptor was derived from a woman in her late teens or twenties in good health and CMV-seronegative. Input material: PBMCs.

The CDR3, as DNA: TGTGCCAGCAGCTTCCGGGACAATCAATACGAGCAGTACTTC. The encoded protein is CASSFRDNQYEQYF. The genes are TRBV5-6 and TRBJ2-7, with D perhaps TRBD1 (6 bases). This CDR3 comprises 14 residues. V was shortened by 2 bases and J by 4 bases, with 13 bases between the two germline ends. In germline, CDR1 is SGHDT, CDR2 YYEEEE. The full variable domain, rest sourced from reference TRBV5-6 and TRBJ2-7, is DAGVTQSPTHLIKTRGQQVTLRCSPKSGHDTVSWYQQALGQGPQFIFQYYEEEERQRGNFPDRFSGHQFPNYSSELNVNALLLGDSALYLCASSFRDNQYEQYFGPGTRLTVT.